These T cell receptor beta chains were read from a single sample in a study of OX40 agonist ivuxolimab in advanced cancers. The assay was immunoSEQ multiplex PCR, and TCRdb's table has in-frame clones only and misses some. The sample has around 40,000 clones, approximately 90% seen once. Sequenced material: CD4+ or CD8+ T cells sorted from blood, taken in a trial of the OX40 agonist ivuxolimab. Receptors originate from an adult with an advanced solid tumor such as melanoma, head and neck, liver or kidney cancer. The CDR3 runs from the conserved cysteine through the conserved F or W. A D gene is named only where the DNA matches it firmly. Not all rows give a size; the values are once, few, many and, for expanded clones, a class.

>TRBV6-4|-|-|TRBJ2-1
CASSDSRLSSYNEQFF
TGTGCCAGCAGTGACTCGAGGCTTAGCTCCTACAATGAGCAGTTCTTC
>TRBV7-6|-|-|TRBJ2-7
CASSFLAEPYEQYF
TGTGCCAGCAGCTTCCTAGCCGAGCCCTACGAGCAGTACTTC
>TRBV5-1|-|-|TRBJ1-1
CASSLAWSEVGYRNTEAFF
TGCGCCAGCAGCTTGGCATGGTCCGAAGTAGGGTACAGGAACACTGAAGCTTTCTTT
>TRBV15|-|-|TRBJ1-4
CATSKGRMDNEKLFF
TGTGCCACCAGCAAAGGGCGGATGGATAATGAAAAACTGTTTTTT
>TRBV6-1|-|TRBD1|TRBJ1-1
CASRTGGTEAFF
TGTGCCAGCAGGACAGGGGGCACTGAAGCTTTCTTT
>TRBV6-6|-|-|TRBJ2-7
CASSPRRRPIPEQYF
TGTGCCAGCAGTCCCAGGAGAAGGCCTATACCCGAGCAGTACTTC
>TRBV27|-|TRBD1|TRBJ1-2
CASRQGYYGYTF
TGTGCCAGCAGACAGGGGTACTATGGCTACACCTTC
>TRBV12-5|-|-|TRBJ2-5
CASGPGGRETQYF
TGTGCTAGTGGTCCTGGGGGGCGGGAGACCCAGTACTTC
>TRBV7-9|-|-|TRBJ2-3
CASRGYTDTQYF
TGTGCCAGCAGGGGATACACAGATACGCAGTATTTT
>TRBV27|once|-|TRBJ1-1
CASSLSVQANTEAFF
TGTGCCAGCAGTTTATCAGTACAGGCGAACACTGAAGCTTTCTTT
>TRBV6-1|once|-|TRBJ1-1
CASTLWGTEAFF
TGTGCCAGCACGTTGTGGGGCACTGAAGCTTTCTTT
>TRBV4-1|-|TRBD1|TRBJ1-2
CASSQTGTGVNYGYTF
TGCGCCAGCAGCCAGACCGGGACAGGGGTTAACTATGGCTACACCTTC
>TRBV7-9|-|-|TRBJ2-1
CASRPWVAVSSYNEQFF
TGTGCCAGCAGACCCTGGGTAGCGGTTAGCTCCTACAATGAGCAGTTCTTC
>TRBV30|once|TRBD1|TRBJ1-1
CAWSLRTGGTEAFF
TGTGCCTGGAGTCTCCGGACAGGGGGCACTGAAGCTTTCTTT
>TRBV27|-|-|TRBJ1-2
CASSLLLGGSYGYTF
TGTGCCAGCAGTTTACTGCTCGGGGGATCCTATGGCTACACCTTC
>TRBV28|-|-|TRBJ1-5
CASSPRGGKGNQPQHF
TGTGCCAGCAGCCCCCGGGGAGGGAAGGGCAATCAGCCCCAGCATTTT
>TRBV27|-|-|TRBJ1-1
CASSFSVNTEAFF
TGTGCCAGCAGTTTCTCAGTGAACACTGAAGCTTTCTTT
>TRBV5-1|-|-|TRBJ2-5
CASSLGGQQETQYF
TGCGCCAGCAGCTTAGGAGGGCAGCAAGAGACCCAGTACTTC
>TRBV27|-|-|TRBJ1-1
CASSILGIANTEAFF
TGTGCCAGCAGTATCTTAGGGATAGCAAACACTGAAGCTTTCTTT
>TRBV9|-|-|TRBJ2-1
CASSGGLDGNEQFF
TGTGCCAGCAGCGGGGGGCTAGACGGGAATGAGCAGTTCTTC
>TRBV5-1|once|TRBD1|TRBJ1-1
CASSPGQETEAFF
TGCGCCAGCAGCCCTGGACAGGAGACTGAAGCTTTCTTT
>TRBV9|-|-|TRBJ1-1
CASSVAEGAGTEAFF
TGTGCCAGCAGCGTAGCCGAAGGGGCGGGAACTGAAGCTTTCTTT
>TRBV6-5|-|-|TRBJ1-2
CASSETELYGYTF
TGTGCCAGCAGTGAGACGGAACTGTATGGCTACACCTTC
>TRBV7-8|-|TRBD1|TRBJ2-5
CASSLSAGGMETQYF
TGTGCCAGCAGCTTATCGGCAGGGGGAATGGAGACCCAGTACTTC
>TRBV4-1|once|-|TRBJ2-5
CASSPPGFQETQYF
TGCGCCAGCAGCCCCCCGGGCTTTCAAGAGACCCAGTACTTC
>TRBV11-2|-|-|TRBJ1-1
CASSLAPPDTPEAFF
TGTGCCAGCAGCTTAGCCCCCCCGGATACCCCTGAAGCTTTCTTT
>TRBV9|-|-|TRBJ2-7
CASSVGVQRIEQYF
TGTGCCAGCAGCGTAGGGGTACAGAGGATCGAGCAGTACTTC
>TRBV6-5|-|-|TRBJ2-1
CATALRDYNEQFF
TGTGCCACTGCCCTCAGGGACTACAATGAGCAGTTCTTC